This T cell receptor (beta chain) comes out of a study of shared clonotypes between healthy human individuals. Study-level points and caveats: It was the non-shared clonotypes that had lower generation probabilities than clonotypes shared by all four donors.

This clone turned up a few times. The antigen is unknown. Authors' processing steps: Filtering was not the same, since immunoSEQ gave junction-only sequences without quality scores. Clones were read by immunoSEQ multiplex PCR, and TCRdb kept only the in-frame ones, dropping some. V and J calls and clone size are copied from that table; D and trimming were computed from the DNA. The table lists under 1,100,000 clones, 75% of them singletons. This TCR derives from a man between 18 and 29 years old in good health. Sequencing was carried out using memory CD4+ T cells sorted from blood. Sample subset: CD45RA-negative fraction.

CDR3 coding DNA: TGTGCCAGCACTTCTGGCCAGAACACTGAAGCTTTCTTT. Its translation: CASTSGQNTEAFF. This sequence joins TRBV2 and TRBJ1-1; D is unclear. V dropped 7 bases and J dropped 1 base, with 10 bases sitting between them. CDR3 size: 13 residues. Germline V gene data show CDR1 as SNHLY and CDR2 as FYNNEI.